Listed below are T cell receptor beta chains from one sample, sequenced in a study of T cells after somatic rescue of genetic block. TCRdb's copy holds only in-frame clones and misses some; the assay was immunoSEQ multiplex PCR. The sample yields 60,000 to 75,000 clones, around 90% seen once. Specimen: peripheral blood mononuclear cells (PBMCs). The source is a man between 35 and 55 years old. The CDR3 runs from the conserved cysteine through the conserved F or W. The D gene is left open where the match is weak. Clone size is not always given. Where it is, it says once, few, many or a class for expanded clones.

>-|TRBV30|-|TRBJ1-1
CAWSVVRAVRPEAFF
TGTGCCTGGAGTGTAGTAAGGGCAGTGAGACCTGAAGCTTTCTTT
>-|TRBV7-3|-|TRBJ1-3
CASSLTPGFSGNTIYF
TGTGCCAGCAGCCTCACACCGGGATTCTCTGGAAACACCATATATTTT
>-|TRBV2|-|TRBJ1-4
CASRGTRGEKLFF
TGTGCCAGCAGGGGGACCAGAGGGGAAAAACTGTTTTTT
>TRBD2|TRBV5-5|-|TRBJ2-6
CATDSGSNSGANVLTF
TGTGCCACCGATAGCGGGAGTAACTCTGGGGCCAACGTCCTGACTTTC
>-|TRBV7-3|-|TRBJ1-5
CARCIRDTKDQPQHF
TGTGCCAGATGCATCCGGGACACAAAGGATCAGCCCCAGCATTTT
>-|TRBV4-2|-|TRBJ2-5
CASSQDLRGETQYF
TGTGCCAGCAGCCAAGATCTGCGGGGCGAGACCCAGTACTTC
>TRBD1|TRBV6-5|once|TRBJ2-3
CASSSTGADTQYF
TGTGCCAGCAGTTCGACAGGGGCGGACACGCAGTATTTT
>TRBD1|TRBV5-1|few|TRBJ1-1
CASSYLRTGDTEAFF
TGCGCCAGCAGTTACCTCAGGACAGGGGACACTGAAGCTTTCTTT
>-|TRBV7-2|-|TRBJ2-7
CASSLSRVADEQYF
TGTGCCAGCAGCTTAAGCAGGGTCGCGGACGAGCAGTACTTC
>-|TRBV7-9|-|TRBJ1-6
CASSFGRENSPLHF
TGTGCCAGCAGTTTTGGTAGGGAGAATTCACCCCTCCACTTT
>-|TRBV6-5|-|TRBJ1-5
CASSYRPSANQPQHF
TGTGCCAGCAGTTACCGACCCAGTGCCAATCAGCCCCAGCATTTT
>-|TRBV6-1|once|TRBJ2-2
CASSKGNTGNGELFF
TGTGCCAGCAGCAAGGGAAATACAGGGAACGGGGAGCTGTTTTTT
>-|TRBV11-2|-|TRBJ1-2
CASSLPPGVGASYGYTF
TGTGCCAGCAGCTTACCACCCGGGGTGGGGGCCAGCTATGGCTACACCTTC
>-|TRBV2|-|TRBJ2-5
CASSGEPETQYF
TGTGCCAGCAGCGGCGAGCCAGAGACCCAGTACTTC
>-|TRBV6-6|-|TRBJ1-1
CASSPSENTEAFF
TGTGCCAGCAGTCCCTCAGAGAACACTGAAGCTTTCTTT
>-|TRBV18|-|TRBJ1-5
CASSPKQGQPQHF
TGTGCCAGCTCACCAAAACAGGGTCAGCCCCAGCATTTT
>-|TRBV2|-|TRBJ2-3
CAGKVAASTDTQYF
TGTGCCGGAAAAGTAGCGGCTAGCACAGATACGCAGTATTTT
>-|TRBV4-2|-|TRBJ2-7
CASSQDRSSYEQYF
TGTGCCAGCAGCCAAGATAGGAGCTCCTACGAGCAGTACTTC